This T cell receptor (beta chain) was identified during a study of blood T cell repertoires in COVID-19. Germline trimming cut 5 bases from V and 1 base from J; bases unmatched to any gene: 5. CDR1 is KGHDR and CDR2 is SFDVKD in the germline V gene. The CDR3 covers 16 residues. Here immunoSEQ multiplex PCR was the method, and the copy in TCRdb shows in-frame clones only, minus some. The data contain 350,000 or so clones, 92% of them singletons. The genes are TRBV24-1 and TRBJ2-2; TRBD2 matches 8 bases. The sample taken for sequencing was PBMCs or T cells enriched from blood (not recorded which). This receptor was obtained from a woman aged 25 to 39 who had recovered from COVID-19. CDR3 amino acids: CATSGTSGMNTGELFF. Written as DNA, the CDR3 is TGTGCCACCAGTGGTACTAGCGGAATGAACACCGGGGAGCTGTTTTTT.